These T cell receptor beta chains were read from a single sample in a study of T-cell reconstitution after alpha-beta-depleted transplantation in children. MiXCR, applied by TCRdb to the PCR reads, yields one record per CDR3 protein. Of roughly 200,000 distinct CDR3 sequences listed, approximately 7% are singletons. Material: PBMCs, obtained before TCRalphabeta/CD19-depleted stem cell transplant. These receptors all come from a boy aged 2 to 9 with acute lymphoblastic leukemia, due to receive a stem cell transplant. Both conserved end residues are part of each CDR3.

cdr3_aa: CASSPSSSQDTQYF
v_call: TRBV18

cdr3_aa: CAISRDLRGAFF
v_call: TRBV10-3

cdr3_aa: CASSSTLAGVRETQYF
v_call: TRBV28

cdr3_aa: CASSQDLLGRQPQHF
v_call: TRBV4-3

cdr3_aa: CASSSTGGGYNEQFF
v_call: TRBV6-5

cdr3_aa: CSVMGQSAYEQYF
v_call: TRBV29-1

cdr3_aa: CSVEETRGRSSYEQYF
v_call: TRBV29-1

cdr3_aa: CASRPEYQETQYF
v_call: TRBV6-6

cdr3_aa: CSVAPAGVTYEQYF
v_call: TRBV29-1

cdr3_aa: CASSQSANQPQHF
v_call: TRBV4-2

cdr3_aa: CASSEGVEQYF
v_call: TRBV27

cdr3_aa: CASNEQGLAYEQYF
v_call: TRBV12-3/TRBV12-4

cdr3_aa: CASSSTGGDTEAFF
v_call: TRBV5-1

cdr3_aa: CASSYWLGGQPQHF
v_call: TRBV6-2/TRBV6-3

cdr3_aa: CASSAGQGFVTGELFF
v_call: TRBV5-1

cdr3_aa: CASSDGARRHYEQYF
v_call: TRBV25-1

cdr3_aa: CASSPGYGRGETQYF
v_call: TRBV5-4

cdr3_aa: CASSFVLDEQFF
v_call: TRBV11-2

cdr3_aa: CASSLGGAGDTQYF
v_call: TRBV5-5

cdr3_aa: CASSTRGGYEQYF
v_call: TRBV5-1

cdr3_aa: CASSGDSSLGYF
v_call: TRBV7-9

cdr3_aa: CASSAGEQYF
v_call: TRBV12-3/TRBV12-4

cdr3_aa: CASSQEDATDTQYF
v_call: TRBV14

cdr3_aa: CASSPTGTATDTQYF
v_call: TRBV7-9

cdr3_aa: CASSYGGQAFF
v_call: TRBV6-5

cdr3_aa: CASSTSPSGYEQYF
v_call: TRBV27

cdr3_aa: CASSPVGGEAKNIQYF
v_call: TRBV12-3/TRBV12-4

cdr3_aa: CASSWQGGEQYF
v_call: TRBV5-1

cdr3_aa: CSAEGQGNEQFF
v_call: TRBV29-1

cdr3_aa: CASSSGGINTQYF
v_call: TRBV19

cdr3_aa: CASSKVVGDIYEQYF
v_call: TRBV21-1

cdr3_aa: CASSQEYPGETQYF
v_call: TRBV4-3

cdr3_aa: CASSVFLAGGYNEQFF
v_call: TRBV4-2

cdr3_aa: CSVEDFLAGQSFGETQYF
v_call: TRBV29-1

cdr3_aa: CASSLAPGVETQYF
v_call: TRBV5-1

cdr3_aa: CSARSRDREYF
v_call: TRBV20-1

cdr3_aa: CASSTRGGATGTEAFF
v_call: TRBV12-3/TRBV12-4